This TCR beta chain was found in a study of blood T cell repertoires in COVID-19. Overall study context: PBMCs, B-cell-depleted T cells, or T cells were the source of the cDNA or gDNA that made up the material.

TCRdb keeps only in-frame clones here, not all; method: immunoSEQ multiplex PCR. Of around 100,000 clones in the sample, roughly nine tenths were seen once. V was clipped by 7 bases and J by 4 bases, with 15 bases between them. This CDR3 has 14 amino acids. The germline gives CDR1 MNHEY, CDR2 SMNVEV (reference sequence). This sequence originates from a human donor in a cohort sampled during active COVID-19. The J gene is TRBJ2-3, the V gene TRBV27; D is perhaps TRBD2 (5 bases). The source material was peripheral blood. This CDR3 reads CASTRGLDADTQYF. The DNA for the CDR3 is TGTGCCAGCACCCGCGGACTCGATGCAGATACGCAGTATTTT.